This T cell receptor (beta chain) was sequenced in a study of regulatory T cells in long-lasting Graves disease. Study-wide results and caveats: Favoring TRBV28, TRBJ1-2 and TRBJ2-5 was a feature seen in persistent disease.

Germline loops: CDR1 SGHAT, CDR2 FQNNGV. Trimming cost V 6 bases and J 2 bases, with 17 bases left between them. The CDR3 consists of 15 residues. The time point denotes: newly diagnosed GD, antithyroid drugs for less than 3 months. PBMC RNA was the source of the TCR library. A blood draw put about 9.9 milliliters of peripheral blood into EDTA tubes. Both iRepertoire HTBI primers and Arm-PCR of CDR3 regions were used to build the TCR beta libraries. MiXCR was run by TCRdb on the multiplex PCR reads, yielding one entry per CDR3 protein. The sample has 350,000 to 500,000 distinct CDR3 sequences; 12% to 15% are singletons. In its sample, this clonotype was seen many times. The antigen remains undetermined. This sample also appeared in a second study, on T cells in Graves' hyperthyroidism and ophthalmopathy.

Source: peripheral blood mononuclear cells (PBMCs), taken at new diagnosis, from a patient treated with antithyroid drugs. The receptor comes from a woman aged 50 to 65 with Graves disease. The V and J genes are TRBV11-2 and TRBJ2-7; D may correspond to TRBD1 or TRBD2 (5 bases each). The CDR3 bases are TGTGCCAGCAGTAAAAACCGGGACCAGACCTACGAGCAGTACTTC. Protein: CASSKNRDQTYEQYF.